These 2 T cell receptor beta chains share one sample of origin, sequenced in a study of T cell responses to AZD1222 COVID-19 vaccine. Repertoires were generated with immunoSEQ multiplex PCR, while TCRdb's copy carries only in-frame clones and drops some. The data hold around 130,000 clones, with 94% observed a single time. Here the sequenced sample was peripheral blood, taken on day 0 of AZD1222 vaccination. The receptors shown here come from an adult in good health.

The genes are TRBV18 and TRBJ1-1; no firm D call. The CDR3 consists of 13 residues. Germline CDR1 is KGHSH and CDR2 is LQKENI. V was cut by 3 bases and J by 1 base, with 6 bases left in between. The DNA for the CDR3 is TGTGCCAGCTCACCCTCAGCGAACACTGAAGCTTTCTTT. As protein: CASSPSANTEAFF. The full variable domain, completed using reference TRBV18 and TRBJ1-1, is NAGVMQNPRHLVRRRGQEARLRCSPMKGHSHVYWYRQLPEEGLKFMVYLQKENIIDESGMPKERFSAEFPKEGPSILRIQQVVRGDSAAYFCASSPSANTEAFFGQGTRLTVV.

This sequence joins TRBV5-6 and TRBJ2-3; the D is unclear. The CDR3 loop spans 11 amino acids. The V gene lost 3 bases and the J gene lost 5 bases, with 4 bases spanning the gap. In germline, CDR1 is SGHDT, CDR2 YYEEEE. CDR3 sequence: CASSSRDTQYF. The CDR3 DNA is TGTGCCAGCAGCTCCCGAGATACGCAGTATTTT.